Reported below is one T cell receptor beta chain. Measured with immunoSEQ multiplex PCR; TCRdb has only the in-frame clones, and not every one. The table lists about 130,000 clones, 80% to 95% of them singletons. The sample is drawn from a study of control samples from healthy donors and cancer patients. Trimming removed 1 base from V and 5 bases from J, with 6 bases in between. The CDR3 extends over 12 amino acids. Per the germline V gene, CDR1 is SGHRS and CDR2 is YFSETQ. This sequence originates from a man between 18 and 35 years old in good health. The V gene is TRBV5-1, the J gene TRBJ2-5, with D perhaps assigned TRBD1 or TRBD2 (5 bases each). The sample taken for sequencing was blood. The CDR3 region is CASSLWGETQYF. The DNA for the CDR3 is TGCGCCAGCAGCTTGTGGGGGGAGACCCAGTACTTC.